A single sample gave rise to the 30 T cell receptor beta chains below, sequenced in a study of vaccination effects on CD4 cells after COVID-19 (dated by TCRdb to the early 2020s). Antigen specificity for these receptors is unknown. The library was made by the immunoSEQ multiplex PCR assay. TCRdb retrieved this table from immuneACCESS and kept in-frame rearrangements only. Not all clones are present; in checked studies, unresolved V genes account for under half, and no reason is known for the remainder. This sample comprises around 25,000 clones, roughly 73% of them detected only once. The ten largest clones take up 8% to 13% of the sample. After around 10 days of culture, CD4+ T cells were isolated with the EasySep CD4+ T cell isolation kit. The specimen comprised CD4+ T cells from PBMCs cultured without peptide, sampled before COVID-19 vaccination. Source of these receptors: a human donor who received a COVID-19 vaccine.

This clone was found a few times. CDR3 DNA: TGTGCCAGCAGCCGTGACAGGGGCGGCAATCAGCCCCAGCATTTT. Translated: CASSRDRGGNQPQHF. J is TRBJ1-5 and V is TRBV2; 8 positions match TRBD1. The CDR3 is 15 amino acids. Germline assignment: CDR1 SNHLY and CDR2 FYNNEI. V was pared by 6 bases and J by 2 bases, with 6 bases of the junction left unmatched.

This clone was picked up one time. This CDR3 reads CASSGEGGAGSNQPQHF. The CDR3, as DNA: TGTGCCAGCAGCGGGGAGGGAGGGGCTGGGAGCAATCAGCCCCAGCATTTT. The chain recombines TRBV3-1 (or the pseudogene TRBV3-2) with TRBJ1-5; a weak D match, TRBD1 (5 bases). This CDR3 is built from 17 residues. Germline CDR1 reads LGHDT; CDR2 reads YNNKEL (reference sequence). V shed 5 bases and J shed 1 base, with 18 bases lying between them.

The gene calls are TRBV27 and TRBJ2-6; 7 nucleotides match TRBD2. In germline, CDR1 is MNHEY, CDR2 SMNVEV (reference sequence). V lost 3 bases to trimming and J lost 0 bases; unmatched junction nucleotides: 5. This CDR3 has 17 amino acids. The CDR3 nucleotides are TGTGCCAGCAGTTTTCTAGGCGGGGGCTCTGGGGCCAACGTCCTGACTTTC. It encodes CASSFLGGGSGANVLTF. The entire variable domain, with the rest obtained from reference TRBV27 and TRBJ2-6, is as follows: EAQVTQNPRYLITVTGKKLTVTCSQNMNHEYMSWYRQDPGLGLRQIYYSMNVEVTDKGDVPEGYKVSRKEKRNFPLILESPSPNQTSLYFCASSFLGGGSGANVLTFGAGSRLTVL.

In its sample, this clone was seen a few times. The V and J genes are TRBV27 and TRBJ2-4, with TRBD1 matching 8 bases. The V and J ends lost 2 bases and 6 bases, in that order; junction bases with no gene match: 6. CDR3 length: 15 amino acids. CDR1 and CDR2 (germline): MNHEY, SMNVEV (reference sequence). CDR3 residues: CASSLRAGGLNIQYF. The CDR3 DNA follows: TGTGCCAGCAGTTTAAGGGCAGGGGGCTTAAACATTCAGTACTTC.

The CDR3 is CASSKVRLTSGSVYNEQFF. The CDR3 region has the DNA TGTGCCAGCAGCAAAGTTCGATTAACTAGCGGGAGTGTCTACAATGAGCAGTTCTTC. The chain carries TRBV21-1 and TRBJ2-1; the listed D gene, TRBD2, was not tested against the DNA. TRBV21-1 corresponds to a pseudogene. CDR3 length equals 19 residues.

Written as DNA, the CDR3 is TGCAGTGCAGGGACGGAGCGGACCCAGTACTTC. This sequence encodes CSAGTERTQYF. The rearrangement joins TRBV20-1 to TRBJ2-5; D possibly uses TRBD1 or TRBD2 (5 bases each). The CDR3 covers 11 residues. Trimming removed 6 bases at V and 7 bases at J, with 12 bases between. Germline CDR1 and CDR2: DFQATT and SNEGSKA (reference sequence).

The chain employs TRBV6-5 and TRBJ2-1; TRBD1 aligns across 7 bases. There are 12 residues in the CDR3. Germline loops: CDR1 MNHEY, CDR2 SVGAGI. Trimming at V came to 6 bases and at J to 7 bases, leaving 3 bases not matched to a gene. Here the CDR3 DNA reads TGTGCCAGCAGGAGCAGGGGGAATGAGCAGTTCTTC. This codes for CASRSRGNEQFF.

The chain links TRBV7-6 to TRBJ2-7; 10 bases fit TRBD1. CDR1 is SGHVS, CDR2 FNYEAQ, per germline. V shed 4 bases, J shed 6 bases, and the junction held 6 bases outside the gene matches. The CDR3 has 14 amino acids. CDR3 sequence: CASSSTGTGVEQYF. CDR3 DNA: TGTGCCAGCAGCTCGACCGGGACAGGGGTCGAGCAGTACTTC.

This clone was counted only a few times. The chain carries TRBV3-1 (or the pseudogene TRBV3-2) and TRBJ1-5, with 9 positions matching TRBD1. V was pared by 1 base and J by 6 bases, with 10 bases of the junction left unmatched. This CDR3 region has 17 residues. The germline V gene has CDR1 LGHDT and CDR2 YNNKEL (reference sequence). The CDR3 nucleotides are TGTGCCAGCAGCCAAGTCGGCGGGACAGGGACAGCTCAGCCCCAGCATTTT. Encoded protein: CASSQVGGTGTAQPQHF.

The V gene is TRBV6-6, the J gene TRBJ2-3; D is perhaps TRBD2 (6 bases). V gave up 6 bases and J gave up 12 bases, with 28 bases separating them. The CDR3 runs 16 residues. Germline CDR1 is MNHNY and CDR2 is SVGAGI (reference sequence). For the CDR3, the DNA is TGTGCCAGCAGGGAGGGTTTTACCCAAGAGGTCGACTGTCAGTATTTT. Translation: CASREGFTQEVDCQYF.

With regard to this clone: One end of the junction is discordant with germline, which a read error may explain. The chain has TRBV5-6 and TRBJ2-2, with D perhaps TRBD2 (6 bases). The CDR3 runs 12 residues. CDR1 is SGHDT and CDR2 is YYEEEE in the germline V gene. This CDR3 reads CASRLGGGELFF. For the CDR3, the DNA is TGTGCCAGCAGATTGGGGGGCGGGGAGCTGTTTTTT.

The chain uses TRBV5-3 and TRBJ1-1, with a tentative D call TRBD1 (6 bases). TRBV5-3 is an ORF; its function is uncertain. The CDR3 is made up of 18 amino acids. V shed 4 bases and J shed 1 base, with 23 bases lying between them. CDR3 in amino acids: CARSRRPPGGGGNTEAFF. CDR3 bases: TGTGCCAGAAGCCGAAGACCACCGGGAGGAGGGGGGAACACTGAAGCTTTCTTT.

This chain joins TRBV30 and TRBJ1-6, with 9 nucleotides matching TRBD1. This CDR3 has 16 residues. With 4 bases clipped from V and 0 bases from J, the junction kept 4 bases outside the gene matches. Germline assignment: CDR1 GTSNPN and CDR2 SVGIG (reference sequence). The CDR3 region has the DNA TGTGCCTGGACGGGGACAGGGAGCTCCTATAATTCACCCCTCCACTTT. Encoded protein: CAWTGTGSSYNSPLHF.

This sequence joins TRBV9 and TRBJ2-2; 14 bases match TRBD2. Trimming removed 4 bases from V and 6 bases from J; junction bases left unmatched: 2. The CDR3 is made up of 15 amino acids. CDR1 is SGDLS and CDR2 is YYNGEE in the germline V gene. The CDR3 nucleotides are TGTGCCAGCAGCCCGGGACTAGCGGGGGCCGGGGAGCTGTTTTTT. Its protein product is CASSPGLAGAGELFF.

The chain is built from TRBV5-1 and TRBJ1-1; D gene uncertain. Germline loops: CDR1 SGHRS, CDR2 YFSETQ. V was shortened by 2 bases and J by 5 bases, with 10 bases between the two germline ends. This CDR3 is built from 13 residues. DNA of the CDR3: TGCGCCAGCAGCTTTTCGACATCAACTGAAGCTTTCTTT. This codes for CASSFSTSTEAFF.

The chain links TRBV7-8 to TRBJ2-3; unclear D gene. Trimming left V 0 bases short and J 2 bases short, with 18 bases between. The CDR3 consists of 18 residues. Germline lookup yields CDR1 SGHVS and CDR2 FQNEAQ. Here the CDR3 DNA reads TGTGCCAGCAGCTTAGCCAGGAGAGTCATCTCTAACACAGATACGCAGTATTTT. Residues: CASSLARRVISNTDTQYF.

The V gene is TRBV12-3 or TRBV12-4, the J gene TRBJ1-1; D is unresolved. This CDR3 is built from 13 residues. V was shortened by 3 bases and J by 2 bases, with 7 bases between the two germline ends. In DNA form, the CDR3 reads TGTGCCAGCAGTTTCCTGACTAACACTGAAGCTTTCTTT. This translates into CASSFLTNTEAFF.

The table lists this clone with a few counts. The rearrangement joins TRBV5-4 to TRBJ1-1; D remains unclear. The CDR3 extends over 13 amino acids. Trimming shortened V by 7 bases and J by 6 bases, and 16 bases separated the two germline ends. CDR1 is SGHNT, CDR2 YYREEE, per germline (reference sequence). CDR3 region: CASRIGGRAEAFF. Written as DNA, the CDR3 is TGTGCCAGCCGGATAGGTGGGCGGGCTGAAGCTTTCTTT. Full variable domain (rest looked up from reference TRBV5-4 and TRBJ1-1): ETGVTQSPTHLIKTRGQQVTLRCSSQSGHNTVSWYQQALGQGPQFIFQYYREEENGRGNFPPRFSGLQFPNYSSELNVNALELDDSALYLCASRIGGRAEAFFGQGTRLTVV.

The chain joins TRBV5-4 to TRBJ2-2; a possible D gene is TRBD2 (7 bases). There are 17 residues in the CDR3. Germline CDR1 SGHNT, CDR2 YYREEE (reference sequence). V dropped 2 bases and J dropped 1 base, with 15 bases sitting between them. The CDR3 DNA reads as TGTGCCAGCAGCTTTCCAACGGGGGGCGGGAACACCGGGGAGCTGTTTTTT. It codes for CASSFPTGGGNTGELFF.

This clone has only a few counts. The chain couples TRBV27 to TRBJ2-2; the D gene is possibly TRBD2 (7 bases). Germline V gene sequence: CDR1 MNHEY, CDR2 SMNVEV (reference sequence). Trimming shortened V by 9 bases and J by 6 bases, and 20 bases separated the two germline ends. The CDR3 is made up of 15 amino acids. DNA for the CDR3: TGTGCCAGAGGGGGGAGGGTGCATCTCCCCGGGGAGCTGTTTTTT. Translating it yields CARGGRVHLPGELFF.

The chain combines TRBV7-2 with TRBJ2-5; TRBD2 matches 8 bases. The CDR3 length is 17 residues. Germline values: CDR1 SGHTA, CDR2 FQGNSA. The ends lost 1 base at V and 7 bases at J; junction bases unmatched: 14. CDR3 in DNA: TGTGCCAGCAGCTTAGTGGCCAGCGGGGGCTCCAGGGGGACCCAGTACTTC. This codes for CASSLVASGGSRGTQYF. The variable domain in full, completed from reference TRBV7-2 and TRBJ2-5, reads GAGVSQSPSNKVTEKGKDVELRCDPISGHTALYWYRQSLGQGLEFLIYFQGNSAPDKSGLPSDRFSAERTGGSVSTLTIQRTQQEDSAVYLCASSLVASGGSRGTQYFGPGTRLLVL.

This chain joins TRBV16 and TRBJ2-3; no firm D call. This CDR3 has 14 amino acids. V lost 1 base and J 2 bases, leaving 7 bases between the germline ends. From germline, CDR1 is KGHSY and CDR2 FQNENV. The CDR3 loop is CASSQFGFTDTQYF. In DNA form, the CDR3 reads TGTGCCAGCAGCCAATTTGGCTTCACAGATACGCAGTATTTT.

This sequence joins TRBV10-3 and TRBJ2-7; unclear D gene. Deletions cut 0 bases from V and 6 bases from J, with 12 bases between. Germline CDR1 ENHRY, CDR2 SYGVKD. The CDR3 runs to 14 residues. This chain's CDR3 is CAISESSPGSEQYF. The CDR3 DNA follows: TGTGCCATCAGTGAGTCGAGTCCCGGATCCGAGCAGTACTTC.

The chain combines TRBV5-4 with TRBJ2-3; perhaps TRBD2 as D (6 bases). The CDR3 has 16 residues. Trimming removed 1 base from V and 1 base from J, with 13 bases in between. From germline, CDR1 is SGHNT and CDR2 YYREEE (reference sequence). The chain's CDR3 is CASSLYTASGTDTQYF. The CDR3 DNA reads TGTGCCAGCAGCTTGTATACGGCTAGCGGCACAGATACGCAGTATTTT.

This clone showed up just a few times. This rearrangement joins TRBV5-4 to TRBJ1-2; the match to TRBD1 covers 7 bases. The V gene end was trimmed by 0 bases and the J gene end by 7 bases; junction bases not matched to a gene: 6. This CDR3 is 14 amino acids long. Germline lookup yields CDR1 SGHNT and CDR2 YYREEE (reference sequence). The CDR3 protein is CASSLDRGYVGYTF. CDR3 bases: TGTGCCAGCAGCTTGGACAGGGGTTACGTTGGCTACACCTTC.

This clone was detected only a few times. The chain is built from TRBV7-9 and TRBJ1-3; D might be TRBD1 (6 bases). This CDR3 contains 12 residues. The V end was cut by 5 bases, the J end by 6 bases, with 8 bases between. Germline V lookup: CDR1 SEHNR, CDR2 FQNEAQ (reference sequence). The CDR3 coding sequence is TGTGCCAGCAGCAGGGGGGTAAACACCATATATTTT. Its protein product is CASSRGVNTIYF.

This clone was detected once. V usage is TRBV12-3 or TRBV12-4 and J usage is TRBJ1-2; D unclear. The CDR3 contains 13 residues. The V end was cut by 1 base, the J end by 8 bases, with 11 bases between. The CDR3 DNA is TGTGCCAGCAGTTTAGGCTTAAAGGGCGGCTACACCTTC. Protein sequence: CASSLGLKGGYTF.

The J gene is TRBJ2-5, the V gene TRBV9; the match to TRBD2 covers 12 bases. Germline values: CDR1 SGDLS, CDR2 YYNGEE. J was trimmed by 7 bases and V by 0 bases; bases with no gene match: 7. CDR3 length: 16 residues. The CDR3 protein is CASSVALAGGDGTQYF. The CDR3 bases are TGTGCCAGCAGCGTAGCTCTAGCGGGGGGGGATGGGACCCAGTACTTC.

This clone was recorded a few times. V is TRBV27 and J is TRBJ2-7; D is perhaps TRBD1 (5 bases). The germline V gene encodes CDR1 MNHEY and CDR2 SMNVEV (reference sequence). The ends were cut back, 0 bases at V and 5 bases at J, with 8 bases in the middle. The CDR3 runs 13 residues. The CDR3 region has the DNA TGTGCCAGCAGTTTATCGGTAGGGGACGAGCAGTACTTC. Translated, it gives CASSLSVGDEQYF.

The gene calls are TRBV9 and TRBJ2-7; D remains ambiguous. Germline values: CDR1 SGDLS, CDR2 YYNGEE. V lost 0 bases and J lost 3, with 13 bases in between. The CDR3 has 15 amino acids. The CDR3 protein is CASSVGPQAYYEQYF. CDR3 nucleotides: TGTGCCAGCAGCGTAGGCCCCCAAGCTTACTACGAGCAGTACTTC.